Described below is a single TCR beta chain sequence and its context. No cognate antigen has been identified for it. This could be a read error, since a much larger clone is one nucleotide away. The record originates from a study of early T cells in non-severe SARS-CoV-2 infection (dated by TCRdb to 2020 to 2023). Regarding the study in general: TCR sequencing used bulk RNA from unsorted whole blood, so alpha and beta chains could not be paired.

What the authors observed across the whole study: VDJdb matching was skewed toward anti-spike CD8 responses, so virus-specific expansions were likely underestimated and private and CD4 specificities were missed.

Library preparation employed 5' RACE. This sample was sequenced with a NextSeq 500. The TCR library protocol attached unique molecular identifiers to individual cDNA molecules to correct for sequencing error and PCR bias. Both TCR alpha and beta chains were sequenced, and tight co-correlation was observed between alpha and beta sequence abundances in each sample. In the source study's methods: V gene, J gene and CDR3 annotation of TCR sequences was performed with Decombinator V4. Expanded TCRs were defined as changing significantly between any two time points under a Poisson model with p below 0.0001. TCR abundances were normalised to the total number of TCRs sequenced per sample and were expressed as counts per million. MAIT TCRs were defined by TRAV1-2 paired with TRAJ12, TRAJ20 or TRAJ33, and iNKT TCRs by TRAV10 paired with TRAJ18. VDJdb, accessed on 1 November 2021, was searched for TCRs annotated for CMV, EBV and SARS-CoV-2, and TCRs annotated for more than one antigen were excluded. TCRdb itself trimmed the public reads at Q25 with fastp, ran MiXCR and retained productive beta chains. Merged by CDR3 protein, the rows form single entries marked with the most common genes and DNA. The V and J calls and clone size come from TCRdb's table, not from the authors' own analysis. The sample table contains about 100,000 distinct CDR3 sequences; only one count was recorded for roughly 13% of them. The ten most abundant clones make up roughly 6.2% of the sample.

This was a case-control study nested in a cohort of healthcare workers in London, UK, who had nasopharyngeal swab PCR tests and blood samples taken every week. Healthcare workers were enrolled in the week of the UK lockdown, from 23 to 31 March 2020, and were followed every week for up to roughly 15 weeks. Per the germline V gene, SGHAT is the CDR1 and FQNNGV is the CDR2. From cysteine to phenylalanine, the CDR3 is 14 amino acids long. The retained sequence is limited to the CDR3, 42 bases, with the frame set at the first base. The chain joins TRBV11-2 to TRBJ2-1; 14 nucleotides in the junction match TRBD2. This TCR was recovered from an adult who was a healthcare worker with PCR-confirmed SARS-CoV-2 infection or an uninfected control (not recorded which). The specimen sequenced was whole blood. Read as DNA, the sequence is TGTGACAGCAGCCGAGGACTAGCGGGAGGTGAGCAGTTCTTC. It specifies CDSSRGLAGGEQFF. Joined to the reference TRBV11-2 and TRBJ2-1 proteins, this CDR3 gives the full variable domain: EAGVAQSPRYKIIEKRQSVAFWCNPISGHATLYWYQQILGQGPKLLIQFQNNGVVDDSQLPKDRFSAERLKGVDSTLKIQPAKLEDSAVYLCDSSRGLAGGEQFFGPGTRLTVL.